A single sample gave rise to the 14 T cell receptor beta chains below, sequenced in a study of naive and memory T cell subsets. General observations from the study: Possibly reflecting memory cells re-expressing CD45RA, a few larger clonotypes occurred in naive repertoires, especially CD8.

Both TRBC1 and TRBC2 were covered by a beta constant-region primer of two equimolar oligonucleotides. Nested alpha and beta constant-region primers with the SP2 primer drove four PCR rounds on ligated cDNA. TCRdb reprocessed the UMI-ligation and nested PCR reads via MiXCR and lists one record per CDR3 protein. The sample includes around 100,000 distinct CDR3 sequences, more than 14% of them seen just once. Which antigens these TCRs recognize remains unknown. The sample comprised naive CD8+ T cells from blood. The source is a human donor in good health.

This clonotype was counted only a few times. The V gene is TRBV29-1, the J gene TRBJ1-1, with TRBD1 matching 12 bases. The CDR3 has 16 amino acids. The germline CDR1 and CDR2 sequences are SQVTM and ANQGSEA. V was pared by 2 bases and J by 0 bases, with 4 bases of the junction left unmatched. CDR3 residues: CSVETGQGALNTEAFF. The CDR3 DNA reads TGCAGCGTTGAAACGGGACAGGGGGCACTGAACACTGAAGCTTTCTTT.

This clonotype was found a few times. The CDR3 is CASSGHEQFF. In nucleotides, the CDR3 is TGTGCCAGTAGCGGTCATGAGCAGTTCTTC. V and J are TRBV7-8 and TRBJ2-1; weak D call: TRBD2 (6 bases). This CDR3 is 10 amino acids long. In germline, CDR1 is SGHVS, CDR2 FQNEAQ. The V end was cut by 9 bases, the J end by 8 bases, with 8 bases between.

This clonotype appeared a few times. The chain recombines TRBV10-3 with TRBJ1-2, with D unclear. V was shortened by 3 bases and J by 2 bases, with 13 bases between the two germline ends. The CDR3 spans 15 residues. Per germline, CDR1 ENHRY and CDR2 SYGVKD. The CDR3 coding sequence is TGTGCCATCAGTGAATTTCGGGTTCCCAACTATGGCTACACCTTC. Its protein product is CAISEFRVPNYGYTF.

The V and J genes are TRBV4-3 and TRBJ1-6; D gene uncertain. V lost 0 bases, J lost 4 bases, and 7 bases lay in between. CDR1 and CDR2 from the germline V gene are LGHNA and YSLEER. CDR3 length equals 15 residues. CDR3 region: CASSQDRKYNSPLHF. CDR3 DNA sequence: TGCGCCAGCAGCCAAGATCGGAAATATAATTCACCCCTCCACTTT.

This clonotype occurred many times. The V and J genes are TRBV7-8 and TRBJ2-3; perhaps TRBD2 as D (7 bases). The V end lost 4 bases, the J end lost 2 bases, and 16 bases lay between the germline ends. Per germline, CDR1 SGHVS and CDR2 FQNEAQ. The CDR3 is made up of 16 amino acids. CDR3: CASSSPGGLNTDTQYF. The DNA of the CDR3 is TGTGCCAGCAGCTCCCCCGGGGGGCTAAACACAGATACGCAGTATTTT.

This clonotype was observed at least ten times. The chain carries TRBV13 and TRBJ2-1; 8 positions agree with TRBD1. The CDR3 is 15 residues long. The junction had 6 bases not matched to a gene; V was cut back by 0 bases and J by 8 bases. Germline V gene data show CDR1 as PRHDT and CDR2 as FYEKMQ (reference sequence). CDR3 amino acids: CASSLGRGRIHEQFF. Here the CDR3 DNA reads TGTGCCAGCAGCTTAGGCAGGGGGCGCATTCATGAGCAGTTCTTC.

This chain joins TRBV9 and TRBJ2-1; possibly TRBD1 for D (7 bases). This CDR3 is 16 amino acids long. V was clipped by 0 bases and J by 6 bases, with 16 bases between them. CDR1 SGDLS and CDR2 YYNGEE come from the germline V gene. CDR3: CASSVGSGGAGNEQFF. The CDR3 bases are TGTGCCAGCAGCGTAGGGTCAGGGGGAGCGGGCAATGAGCAGTTCTTC.

The chain combines TRBV15 with TRBJ2-5; D unclear. The ends were cut back, 0 bases at V and 0 bases at J, with 5 bases in the middle. Germline V lookup: CDR1 LNHNV, CDR2 YYDKDF (reference sequence). This CDR3 region has 14 residues. DNA of the CDR3: TGTGCCACCAGCAGAGATAACGACCAAGAGACCCAGTACTTC. It codes for CATSRDNDQETQYF.

This clonotype was seen ten or more times. V is TRBV5-8 and J is TRBJ2-2; 7 bases line up with TRBD2. The germline V gene encodes CDR1 SGHTS and CDR2 YDEGEE. The CDR3 contains 15 residues. V gave up 6 bases and J gave up 4 bases; unmatched junction bases: 9. The CDR3: CASKEASGSTGELFF. The CDR3 nucleotides read TGTGCCAGCAAAGAGGCTAGCGGAAGCACCGGGGAGCTGTTTTTT.

J is TRBJ1-2 and V is TRBV4-2; D gene uncertain. The germline V and J ends were trimmed by 0 bases and 2 bases, with 10 bases remaining between them. Per the germline V gene, CDR1 is LGHNA and CDR2 is YNFKEQ. The CDR3 consists of 15 residues. The CDR3: CASSQERTVNYGYTF. The CDR3 DNA reads as TGTGCCAGCAGCCAAGAAAGGACGGTCAACTATGGCTACACCTTC.

The chain joins TRBV2 to TRBJ2-1; D not certain. Looked up from germline, CDR1 is SNHLY and CDR2 is FYNNEI. V was trimmed by 3 bases and J by 0 bases, leaving 12 bases between them. The CDR3 totals 16 residues. This CDR3 is CASSDKFSSSYNEQFF. In DNA form, the CDR3 reads TGTGCCAGCAGTGATAAATTCTCGAGCTCCTACAATGAGCAGTTCTTC.

The V call is TRBV20-1, the J call TRBJ2-3; 13 bases are a match to TRBD2. The J segment lost 4 bases and the V segment lost 3 bases, leaving 4 bases of the junction unmatched. This CDR3 is built from 15 residues. The germline V gene encodes CDR1 DFQATT and CDR2 SNEGSKA (reference sequence). This chain's CDR3 is CSASSTSGGADTQYF. Here the CDR3 DNA reads TGCAGTGCTAGTTCCACTAGCGGGGGGGCAGATACGCAGTATTTT.

V is TRBV12-3 or TRBV12-4 and J is TRBJ1-2; D is uncertain. The CDR3 loop spans 13 amino acids. Deletions cut 4 bases from V and 6 bases from J, with 12 bases between. The CDR3 bases are TGTGCCAGCAGTTCCCCCGTAAGGGATGGCTACACCTTC. This gives the protein CASSSPVRDGYTF.

The chain recombines TRBV12-3 or TRBV12-4 with TRBJ2-1; 13 nucleotides agree with TRBD2. The junction had 6 bases not matched to a gene; V was cut back by 5 bases and J by 5 bases. CDR3 size: 16 residues. This chain's CDR3 is CASSPRTSGRNNEQFF. CDR3 nucleotides: TGTGCCAGCAGTCCCAGGACTAGCGGGAGAAACAATGAGCAGTTCTTC.